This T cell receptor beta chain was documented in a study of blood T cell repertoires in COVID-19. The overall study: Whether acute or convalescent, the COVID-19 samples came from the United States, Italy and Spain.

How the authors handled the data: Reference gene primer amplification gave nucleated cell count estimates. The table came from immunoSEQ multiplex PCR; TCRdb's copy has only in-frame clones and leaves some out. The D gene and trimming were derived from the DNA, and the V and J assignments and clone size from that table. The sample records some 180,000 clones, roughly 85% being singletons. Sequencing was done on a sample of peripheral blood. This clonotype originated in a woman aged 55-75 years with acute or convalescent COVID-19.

The DNA for the CDR3 is TGTGCCAGCAGCCAAAGATCCGGGACAGAAGAGCAGTTCTTC. Its translation is CASSQRSGTEEQFF. This rearrangement joins TRBV4-2 to TRBJ2-1, with 7 bases that match TRBD1. Losses at the gene ends were 2 bases for V and 10 bases for J; bases not matched to a gene: 8. CDR1 LGHNA and CDR2 YNFKEQ come from the germline V gene. The CDR3 runs 14 residues.